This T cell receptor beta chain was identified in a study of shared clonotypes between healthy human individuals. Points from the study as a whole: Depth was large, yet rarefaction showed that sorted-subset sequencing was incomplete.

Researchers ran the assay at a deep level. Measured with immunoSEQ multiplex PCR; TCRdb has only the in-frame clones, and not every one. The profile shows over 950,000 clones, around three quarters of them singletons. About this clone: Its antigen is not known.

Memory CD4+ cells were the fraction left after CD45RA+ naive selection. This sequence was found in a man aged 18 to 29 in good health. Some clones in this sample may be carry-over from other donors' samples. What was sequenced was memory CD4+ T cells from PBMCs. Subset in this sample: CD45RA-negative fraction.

For the CDR3, the DNA is TGTGCCAGCAGCCCAACAATCTTCCCGGGACAGAGACCCTACGAGCAGTACTTC. Translated, it gives CASSPTIFPGQRPYEQYF. The V call is TRBV27, the J call TRBJ2-7; 7 bases are a match to TRBD1. Germline V gene sequence: CDR1 MNHEY, CDR2 SMNVEV (reference sequence). The CDR3 length is 18 residues. Trimming cost V 6 bases and J 2 bases; bases outside gene matches: 19.